The 2 T cell receptor beta chains presented below share a single source sample, sequenced in a study of a mutant IDH1 vaccine in newly diagnosed glioma. Time point noted: baseline, week 1 (first vaccination visit). Treatment reported: pre-vaccination baseline after standard-of-care therapy. The assay was immunoSEQ multiplex PCR, and TCRdb's table has in-frame clones only and misses some. The profile shows approximately 88,000 clones, roughly 75% of them singletons. The starting material was PBMCs, obtained from a glioma patient treated with radiotherapy, temozolomide or both. These receptors came from a man aged 40-50 years with glioma.

The J gene is TRBJ1-5, the V gene TRBV19; D might be TRBD1 (5 bases). Looked up from germline, CDR1 is LNHDA and CDR2 is SQIVND (reference sequence). V gave up 6 bases and J gave up 0 bases, with 12 bases separating them. The length of the CDR3 is 15 residues. The CDR3 DNA sequence: TGTGCCAGTAGCGTGACAGCAAATAGCAATCAGCCCCAGCATTTT. This translates into CASSVTANSNQPQHF.

This chain connects TRBV5-4 to TRBJ2-7; 7 bases line up with TRBD1. V lost 0 bases, J lost 4 bases, and 4 bases stayed unmatched. Germline CDR1 SGHNT, CDR2 YYREEE (reference sequence). CDR3 size: 14 residues. The CDR3 coding sequence is TGTGCCAGCAGCTTGGGGGACAGCAGGTACGAGCAGTACTTC. Amino acid sequence: CASSLGDSRYEQYF.